These 25 T cell receptor beta chains originate from one sample sequenced in a study of T-cell memory formation after mild COVID-19. TCRdb independently ran MiXCR on the 5' RACE reads; one entry per CDR3 protein. This table has around 49,000 distinct CDR3 sequences, 25% to 35% appearing once. Sequencing used PBMCs or a T cell subset sorted from them (not recorded which). The receptors were sampled from a man aged 18 to 30 who had mild COVID-19 (a few samples of this study predate the infection). Cell type and time point are not known.

The chain has TRBV6-6 and TRBJ2-7, with TRBD2 identical over 11 bases. Germline V gene sequence: CDR1 MNHNY, CDR2 SVGAGI (reference sequence). The ends lost 1 base at V and 1 base at J; junction bases unmatched: 9. The CDR3 is 18 residues long. CDR3 protein: CASSYFLLAGAESYEQYF. For the CDR3, the DNA is TGTGCCAGCAGTTACTTCTTACTAGCGGGGGCCGAGTCCTACGAGCAGTACTTC.

This chain connects TRBV12-3 or TRBV12-4 to TRBJ2-7, with 12 bases that match TRBD1. The CDR3 totals 13 residues. J was trimmed by 7 bases and V by 6 bases; bases with no gene match: 4. For the CDR3, the DNA is TGTGCCAGCAGGGGACAGGGGGCTGGTGAGCAGTACTTC. Translating it yields CASRGQGAGEQYF.

This clonotype was observed at least ten times. The genes are TRBV7-9 and TRBJ2-5; a possible D gene is TRBD1 (5 bases). The V end was cut by 2 bases, the J end by 2 bases, with 6 bases between. CDR3 length equals 13 residues. Germline values: CDR1 SEHNR, CDR2 FQNEAQ (reference sequence). The CDR3 spells CASSLQGQETQYF. As DNA, the CDR3 is TGTGCCAGCAGCTTACAGGGACAAGAGACCCAGTACTTC.

This clonotype has only a few counts. This chain connects TRBV9 to TRBJ2-3; D unclear. Germline lookup yields CDR1 SGDLS and CDR2 YYNGEE. This CDR3 is 13 amino acids long. V was cut by 3 bases and J by 5 bases, with 10 bases left in between. The CDR3: CASSASGEDTQYF. CDR3 coding DNA: TGTGCCAGCAGCGCCTCAGGTGAAGATACGCAGTATTTT.

This clonotype came up a few times. This rearrangement joins TRBV7-9 to TRBJ1-6; D gene unclear. Germline V gene data show CDR1 as SEHNR and CDR2 as FQNEAQ (reference sequence). This CDR3 comprises 15 residues. The V gene lost 4 bases and the J gene lost 5 bases, with 12 bases spanning the gap. The CDR3 nucleotides read TGTGCCAGCAGCTCTACACCGGACGATAATTCACCCCTCCACTTT. Translated: CASSSTPDDNSPLHF.

This clonotype was counted only a few times. This chain connects TRBV4-3 to TRBJ2-7; TRBD2 agrees at 9 bases. CDR3 length equals 14 residues. Germline V CDR1 and CDR2: LGHNA, YSLEER. J was trimmed by 3 bases and V by 4 bases; bases with no gene match: 4. The CDR3 region has the DNA TGCGCCAGCAGCCCCAGCGGGGGGTACTACGAGCAGTACTTC. This codes for CASSPSGGYYEQYF.

The rearrangement uses TRBV28 and TRBJ2-5; 7 bases agree with TRBD1. The germline gives CDR1 MDHEN, CDR2 SYDVKM. Trimming cost V 5 bases and J 4 bases; bases outside gene matches: 10. The CDR3 covers 15 residues. CDR3 amino acids: CASSTDRAPVETQYF. For the CDR3, the DNA is TGTGCCAGCAGTACCGACAGGGCGCCAGTAGAGACCCAGTACTTC.

This clonotype was seen a few times. The V call is TRBV27, the J call TRBJ1-5, with D perhaps TRBD1 (6 bases). Germline CDR1 MNHEY, CDR2 SMNVEV (reference sequence). The CDR3 has 14 amino acids. Trimming took 5 bases from V and 2 from J, leaving 10 bases between them. The CDR3 DNA follows: TGTGCCAGCAGTACAGGGTTGGGCAATCAGCCCCAGCATTTT. Translation gives CASSTGLGNQPQHF.

This clonotype has a handful of counts. Written as DNA, the CDR3 is TGTGCCAGCAGTAGAAGCGTCCTCGCCAAAAACATTCAGTACTTC. This translates into CASSRSVLAKNIQYF. The V and J genes are TRBV6-2 or TRBV6-3 and TRBJ2-4; D is undetermined. The CDR3 covers 15 residues. Trimming left V 5 bases short and J 1 base short, with 12 bases between. Looked up from germline, CDR1 is MNHEY and CDR2 is SVGEGT.

V gene TRBV6-2 or TRBV6-3 combines with J gene TRBJ2-7, with a weak D call TRBD1 (6 bases). Between the trimmed V and J ends, which lost 4 bases and 0 bases, there was a span of 7 bases. The CDR3 loop spans 13 amino acids. CDR1 MNHEY and CDR2 SVGEGT come from the germline V gene. This CDR3 reads CASSLGASYEQYF. The CDR3 nucleotides are TGTGCCAGCAGTTTGGGGGCCTCCTACGAGCAGTACTTC.

This clonotype was observed a handful of times. V usage is TRBV4-1 and J usage is TRBJ2-1; D is perhaps TRBD1 (6 bases). V lost 0 bases, J lost 8 bases, and 17 bases lay in between. This CDR3 is built from 16 residues. Germline V lookup: CDR1 MGHRA, CDR2 YSYEKL. DNA for the CDR3: TGCGCCAGCAGCCAAGACGGCAGGGGTGATTTGGATGAGCAGTTCTTC. Its translation is CASSQDGRGDLDEQFF.

This clonotype has only a few counts. This chain uses TRBV7-3 with TRBJ1-3; 8 nucleotides agree with TRBD1. Germline values: CDR1 SGHTA, CDR2 FQGTGA. CDR3 length equals 17 residues. Germline trimming cut 7 bases from V and 2 bases from J; bases unmatched to any gene: 13. The CDR3: CASTPRDQGAAGNTIYF. CDR3 DNA sequence: TGTGCCAGCACTCCACGGGACCAGGGGGCAGCTGGAAACACCATATATTTT. Full variable domain (remainder filled in from reference TRBV7-3 and TRBJ1-3): GAGVSQTPSNKVTEKGKYVELRCDPISGHTALYWYRQSLGQGPEFLIYFQGTGAADDSGLPNDRFFAVRPEGSVSTLKIQRTERGDSAVYLCASTPRDQGAAGNTIYFGEGSWLTVV.

Only a few counts were recorded for this clonotype. This chain links TRBV4-2 with TRBJ1-1; TRBD1 is a possible D gene (5 bases). This CDR3 spans 15 amino acids. Germline assignment: CDR1 LGHNA and CDR2 YNFKEQ. V dropped 1 base and J dropped 5 bases, with 14 bases sitting between them. This chain's CDR3 is CASSQGEGRDTEAFF. Here the CDR3 DNA reads TGTGCCAGCAGCCAAGGGGAGGGGCGCGATACTGAAGCTTTCTTT.

V and J are TRBV6-5 and TRBJ2-1; 7 bases agree with TRBD2. The CDR3 sequence is 14 residues long. From germline, CDR1 is MNHEY and CDR2 SVGAGI. J lost 10 bases, V lost 6 bases, and 12 bases had no gene match. CDR3 sequence (DNA): TGTGCCAGCAGCACAGTGGGGGGGACGAACGAGCAGTTCTTC. As protein: CASSTVGGTNEQFF.

The chain's CDR3 is CASSSDRGYEQYF. CDR3 sequence (DNA): TGTGCCAGCAGCTCGGACAGGGGATACGAGCAGTACTTC. The gene calls are TRBV6-5 and TRBJ2-7, with 9 positions matching TRBD1. V was clipped by 6 bases and J by 4 bases; unmatched bases: 4. The germline gives CDR1 MNHEY, CDR2 SVGAGI. The CDR3 totals 13 residues.

This clonotype has more than one count but fewer than ten. The chain has TRBV4-2 and TRBJ2-3, with 14 bases identical to TRBD2. Germline CDR1 LGHNA, CDR2 YNFKEQ. This CDR3 region has 17 residues. V lost 4 bases and J lost 7; bases outside the gene matches: 10. CDR3 sequence (DNA): TGTGCCAGCAGCCTTACGACTAGCGGGGGGGGTATGCATACGCAGTATTTT. Protein sequence: CASSLTTSGGGMHTQYF.

This clonotype came up once. In DNA form, the CDR3 reads TGCGCCAGCAGCTATTTACTAGCGGAGATCCAAGAGACCCAGTACTTC. Translation: CASSYLLAEIQETQYF. The chain has TRBV4-1 and TRBJ2-5; 8 positions match TRBD2. The CDR3 is 16 residues long. Germline lookup yields CDR1 MGHRA and CDR2 YSYEKL. Trimming removed 5 bases from V and 1 base from J; junction bases left unmatched: 9.

The genes are TRBV28 and TRBJ2-5; TRBD1 matches at 7 bases. CDR3 size: 15 residues. After removal of 5 bases from V and 5 bases from J, the junction contained 11 bases not matched to a gene. CDR1 MDHEN and CDR2 SYDVKM come from the germline V gene. The CDR3 spells CASSAQTGVWETQYF. CDR3 sequence (DNA): TGTGCCAGCAGTGCCCAAACAGGGGTATGGGAGACCCAGTACTTC.

The gene calls are TRBV20-1 and TRBJ2-6; D is perhaps TRBD2 (6 bases). Looked up from germline, CDR1 is DFQATT and CDR2 is SNEGSKA (reference sequence). This CDR3 is built from 14 residues. V lost 6 bases and J 2 bases, leaving 11 bases between the germline ends. The CDR3 sequence is CSAAGGTGANVLTF. The DNA for the CDR3 is TGCAGTGCCGCCGGGGGAACTGGGGCCAACGTCCTGACTTTC.

V gene TRBV24-1 combines with J gene TRBJ1-5; D gene uncertain. V gave up 0 bases and J gave up 9 bases, with 14 bases separating them. Germline CDR1 and CDR2: KGHDR and SFDVKD. This CDR3 has 15 residues. CDR3 loop: CATSDLQRKGLPQHF. The CDR3 nucleotides are TGTGCCACCAGTGATTTGCAACGGAAAGGACTGCCCCAGCATTTT.

J is TRBJ2-3 and V is TRBV4-3; no definite D call. Germline V gives CDR1 LGHNA, CDR2 YSLEER. The CDR3 length is 18 residues. Trimming shortened V by 0 bases and J by 0 bases, and 16 bases separated the two germline ends. The CDR3 DNA is TGCGCCAGCAGCCAAGATCCCCACGACGAGTATAGCACAGATACGCAGTATTTT. It specifies CASSQDPHDEYSTDTQYF.

This clonotype was found a few times. This chain links TRBV15 with TRBJ2-3, with TRBD2 matching 15 bases. Germline CDR1 and CDR2: LNHNV and YYDKDF (reference sequence). V lost 4 bases, J lost 4 bases, and 9 bases stayed unmatched. The CDR3 consists of 18 residues. The CDR3 loop is CATSMRTSGGAGADTQYF. The DNA for the CDR3 is TGTGCCACCAGCATGAGGACTAGCGGGGGGGCCGGGGCAGATACGCAGTATTTT.

This clonotype was observed a handful of times. The rearrangement links TRBV6-2 or TRBV6-3 to TRBJ2-2; D is undetermined. The V end was cut by 7 bases, the J end by 1 base, with 7 bases between. The CDR3 has 13 residues. The germline gives CDR1 MNHEY, CDR2 SVGEGT. Here the CDR3 DNA reads TGTGCCAGCACTGGCGGGAACACCGGGGAGCTGTTTTTT. Its protein product is CASTGGNTGELFF.

The V call is TRBV7-9, the J call TRBJ2-1, with 9 bases that match TRBD2. J was trimmed by 4 bases and V by 5 bases; bases with no gene match: 3. This CDR3 is built from 14 residues. Germline V CDR1 and CDR2: SEHNR, FQNEAQ (reference sequence). The CDR3 here is CASSQLAGYNEQFF. The CDR3 DNA is TGTGCCAGCAGCCAACTAGCGGGTTACAATGAGCAGTTCTTC. Together with reference TRBV7-9 and TRBJ2-1, the CDR3 gives the full variable domain: DTGVSQNPRHKITKRGQNVTFRCDPISEHNRLYWYRQTLGQGPEFLTYFQNEAQLEKSRLLSDRFSAERPKGSFSTLEIQRTEQGDSAMYLCASSQLAGYNEQFFGPGTRLTVL.

The gene calls are TRBV28 and TRBJ1-5; D is unresolved. V lost 3 bases and J 3 bases, leaving 18 bases between the germline ends. Germline CDR1 is MDHEN and CDR2 is SYDVKM. CDR3 length: 17 amino acids. CDR3 sequence: CASSFKTGLLYNQPQHF. CDR3 nucleotide sequence: TGTGCCAGCAGTTTCAAAACCGGGCTTCTATACAATCAGCCCCAGCATTTT.